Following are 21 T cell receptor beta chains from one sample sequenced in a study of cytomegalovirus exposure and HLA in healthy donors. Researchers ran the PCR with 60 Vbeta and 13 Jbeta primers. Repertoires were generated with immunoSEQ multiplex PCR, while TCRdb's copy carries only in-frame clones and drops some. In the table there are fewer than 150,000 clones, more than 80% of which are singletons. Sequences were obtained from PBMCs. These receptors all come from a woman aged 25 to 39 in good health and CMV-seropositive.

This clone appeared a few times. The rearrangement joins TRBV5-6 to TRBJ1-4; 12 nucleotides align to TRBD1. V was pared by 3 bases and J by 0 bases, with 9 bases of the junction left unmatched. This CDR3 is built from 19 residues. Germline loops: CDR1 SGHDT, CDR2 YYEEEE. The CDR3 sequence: CASSSPGTGGEATNEKLFF. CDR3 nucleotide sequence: TGTGCCAGCAGCTCCCCTGGGACAGGGGGCGAAGCAACTAATGAAAAACTGTTTTTT.

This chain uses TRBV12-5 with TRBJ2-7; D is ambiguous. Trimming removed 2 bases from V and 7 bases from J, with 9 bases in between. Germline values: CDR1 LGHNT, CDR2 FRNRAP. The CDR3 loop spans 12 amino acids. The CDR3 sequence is CASGLSRTEQYF. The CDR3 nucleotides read TGTGCTAGTGGTTTGTCACGTACTGAGCAGTACTTC.

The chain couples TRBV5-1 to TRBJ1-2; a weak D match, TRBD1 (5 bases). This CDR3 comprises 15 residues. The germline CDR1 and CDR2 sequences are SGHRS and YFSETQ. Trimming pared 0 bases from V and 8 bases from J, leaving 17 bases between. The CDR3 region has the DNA TGCGCCAGCAGCTTGGAGGGACTCCACAGTCAGGGCTACACCTTC. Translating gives CASSLEGLHSQGYTF.

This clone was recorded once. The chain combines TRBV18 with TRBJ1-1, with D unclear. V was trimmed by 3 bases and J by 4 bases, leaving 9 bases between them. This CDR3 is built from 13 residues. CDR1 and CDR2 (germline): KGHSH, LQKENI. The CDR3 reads CASSPYSATEAFF. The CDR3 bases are TGTGCCAGCTCACCTTACAGTGCCACTGAAGCTTTCTTT.

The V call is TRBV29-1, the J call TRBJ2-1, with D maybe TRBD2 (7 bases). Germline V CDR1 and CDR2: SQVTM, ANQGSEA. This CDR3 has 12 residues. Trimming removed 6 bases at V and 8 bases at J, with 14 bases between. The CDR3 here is CSVNPGGDEQFF. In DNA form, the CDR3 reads TGCAGCGTGAACCCGGGGGGCGATGAGCAGTTCTTC.

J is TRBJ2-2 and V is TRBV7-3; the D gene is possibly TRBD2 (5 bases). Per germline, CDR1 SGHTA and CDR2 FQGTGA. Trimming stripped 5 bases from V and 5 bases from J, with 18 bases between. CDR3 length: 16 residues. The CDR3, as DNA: TGTGCCAGCAGCCCTTCCCCGGACGGGAAGACCGGGGAGCTGTTTTTT. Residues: CASSPSPDGKTGELFF.

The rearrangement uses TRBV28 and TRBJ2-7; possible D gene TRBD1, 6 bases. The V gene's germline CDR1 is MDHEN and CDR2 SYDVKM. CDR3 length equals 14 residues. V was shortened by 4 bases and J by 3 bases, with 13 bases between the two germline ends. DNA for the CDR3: TGTGCCAGCAGTTGGGGGCAGCCCGTCTACGAGCAGTACTTC. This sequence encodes CASSWGQPVYEQYF.

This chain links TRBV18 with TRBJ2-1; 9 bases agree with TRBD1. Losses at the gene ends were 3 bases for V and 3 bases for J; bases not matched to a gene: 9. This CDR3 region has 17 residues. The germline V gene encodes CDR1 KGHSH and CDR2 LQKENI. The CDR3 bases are TGTGCCAGCTCACCCCCCCGAGGACAGGGGAACTACAATGAGCAGTTCTTC. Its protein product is CASSPPRGQGNYNEQFF.

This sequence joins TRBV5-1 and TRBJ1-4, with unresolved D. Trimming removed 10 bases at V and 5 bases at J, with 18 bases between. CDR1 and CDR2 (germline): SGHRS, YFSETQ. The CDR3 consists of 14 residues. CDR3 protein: CASSGGSLNEKLFF. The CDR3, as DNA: TGCGCCTCCAGTGGCGGGAGCCTGAATGAAAAACTGTTTTTT. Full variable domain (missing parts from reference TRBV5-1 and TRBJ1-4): KAGVTQTPRYLIKTRGQQVTLSCSPISGHRSVSWYQQTPGQGLQFLFEYFSETQRNKGNFPGRFSGRQFSNSRSEMNVSTLELGDSALYLCASSGGSLNEKLFFGSGTQLSVL.

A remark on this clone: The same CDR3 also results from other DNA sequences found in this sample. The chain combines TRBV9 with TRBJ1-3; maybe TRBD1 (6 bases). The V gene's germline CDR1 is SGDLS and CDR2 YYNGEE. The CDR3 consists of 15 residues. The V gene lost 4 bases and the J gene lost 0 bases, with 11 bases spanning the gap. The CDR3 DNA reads TGTGCCAGCAGCCCAGGGGTAGGCTCTGGAAACACCATATATTTT. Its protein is CASSPGVGSGNTIYF.

This CDR3 is CASSPPADRGNEQFF. Written as DNA, the CDR3 is TGCGCCAGCAGCCCCCCAGCAGACAGGGGTAATGAGCAGTTCTTC. This chain links TRBV4-1 with TRBJ2-1, with 8 bases aligning to TRBD1. V shed 4 bases, J shed 7 bases, and the junction held 9 bases outside the gene matches. Germline V CDR1 and CDR2: MGHRA, YSYEKL. The CDR3 consists of 15 residues.

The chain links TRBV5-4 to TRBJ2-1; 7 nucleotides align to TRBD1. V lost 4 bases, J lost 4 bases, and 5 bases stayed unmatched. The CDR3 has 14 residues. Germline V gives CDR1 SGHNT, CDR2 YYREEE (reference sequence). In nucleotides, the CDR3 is TGTGCCAGCAGCCCCGGACAGGTTTACAATGAGCAGTTCTTC. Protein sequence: CASSPGQVYNEQFF.

The CDR3 bases are TGTGCCAGCAGCCAAGGACTAGCGGGGCACGAGCAGTTCTTC. It translates to CASSQGLAGHEQFF. J is TRBJ2-1 and V is TRBV5-4; TRBD2 aligns across 12 bases. This CDR3 spans 14 amino acids. Germline V lookup: CDR1 SGHNT, CDR2 YYREEE (reference sequence). V shed 4 bases, J shed 10 bases, and the junction held 6 bases outside the gene matches.

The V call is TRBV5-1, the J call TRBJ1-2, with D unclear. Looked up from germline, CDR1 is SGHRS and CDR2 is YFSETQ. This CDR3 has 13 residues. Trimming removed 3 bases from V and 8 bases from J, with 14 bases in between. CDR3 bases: TGCGCCAGCAGCTCCTCTTTGAACAGCGGCTACACCTTC. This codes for CASSSSLNSGYTF.

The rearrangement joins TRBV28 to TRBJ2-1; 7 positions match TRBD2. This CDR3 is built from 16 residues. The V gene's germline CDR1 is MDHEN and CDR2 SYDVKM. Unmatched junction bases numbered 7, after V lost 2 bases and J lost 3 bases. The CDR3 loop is CASSLVTGLNYNEQFF. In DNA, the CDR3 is TGTGCCAGCAGTTTAGTGACGGGACTAAACTACAATGAGCAGTTCTTC.

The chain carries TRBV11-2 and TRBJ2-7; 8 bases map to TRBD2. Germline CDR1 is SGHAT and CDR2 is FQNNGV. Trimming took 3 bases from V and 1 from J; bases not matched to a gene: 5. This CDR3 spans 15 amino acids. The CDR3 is CASSFTAGASYEQYF. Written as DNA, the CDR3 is TGTGCCAGCAGCTTTACAGCGGGGGCTTCCTACGAGCAGTACTTC.

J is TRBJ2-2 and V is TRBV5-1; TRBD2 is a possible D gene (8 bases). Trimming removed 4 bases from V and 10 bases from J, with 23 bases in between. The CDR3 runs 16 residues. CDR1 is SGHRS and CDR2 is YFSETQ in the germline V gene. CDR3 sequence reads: CASSSGLAGGEEELFF. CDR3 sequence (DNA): TGCGCCAGCAGCAGCGGACTAGCAGGGGGGGAGGAGGAGCTGTTTTTT.

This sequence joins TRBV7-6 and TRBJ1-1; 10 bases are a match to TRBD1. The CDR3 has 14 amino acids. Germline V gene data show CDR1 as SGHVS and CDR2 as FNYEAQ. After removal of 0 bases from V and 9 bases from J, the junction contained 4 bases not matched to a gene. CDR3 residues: CASSLARDRGQAFF. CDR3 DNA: TGTGCCAGCAGCTTAGCGCGGGACAGGGGACAAGCTTTCTTT.

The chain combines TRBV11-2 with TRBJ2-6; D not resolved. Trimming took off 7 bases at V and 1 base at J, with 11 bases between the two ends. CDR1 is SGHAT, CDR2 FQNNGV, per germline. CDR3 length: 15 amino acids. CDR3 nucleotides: TGTGCCAGCAACTCCTTTTTATCTGGGGCCAACGTCCTGACTTTC. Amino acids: CASNSFLSGANVLTF.

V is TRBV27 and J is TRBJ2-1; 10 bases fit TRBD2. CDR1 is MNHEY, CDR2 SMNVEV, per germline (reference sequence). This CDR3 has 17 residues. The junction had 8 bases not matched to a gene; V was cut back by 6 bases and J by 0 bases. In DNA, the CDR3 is TGTGCCAGCAGCCCGACTAGCGGGCCGAGCTCCTACAATGAGCAGTTCTTC. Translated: CASSPTSGPSSYNEQFF.

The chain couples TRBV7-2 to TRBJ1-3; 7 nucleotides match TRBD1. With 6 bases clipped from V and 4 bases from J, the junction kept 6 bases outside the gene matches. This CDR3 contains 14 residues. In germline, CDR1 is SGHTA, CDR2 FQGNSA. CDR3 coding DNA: TGTGCCAGCAGGCTCACAGGGGACGGAAACACCATATATTTT. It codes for CASRLTGDGNTIYF.